Presented here are 4 T cell receptor beta chains from one specimen sequenced in a study of cytomegalovirus exposure and HLA in healthy donors (dated by TCRdb to the late 2010s). Receptor amplification or capture employed the immunoSEQ multiplex PCR assay. Held by TCRdb, this immuneACCESS table contains in-frame sequences only and omits some clones. Under half of the omission traces to an unresolved V gene where checked; the cause of the rest is unknown. The sample table contains approximately 82,000 clones; only one count was recorded for 85% to 95% of them. 0.55% to 0.75% of the sample is taken by the ten largest. Sequencing was carried out using PBMCs. Receptors originate from a woman aged 18-29 years in good health and CMV-seronegative.

This chain uses TRBV5-1 with TRBJ2-1; 10 nucleotides match TRBD2. In germline, CDR1 is SGHRS, CDR2 YFSETQ. CDR3 length: 14 amino acids. V lost 2 bases, J lost 9 bases, and 5 bases stayed unmatched. The CDR3 loop reads CASSFPSGGGEQFF. CDR3 bases: TGCGCCAGCAGCTTCCCTAGCGGGGGTGGTGAGCAGTTCTTC.

CDR3 nucleotide sequence: TGCGCCAGCAGCTTGACCACAAGTACGAACACCGGGGAGCTGTTTTTT. This codes for CASSLTTSTNTGELFF. V is TRBV5-1 and J is TRBJ2-2; D remains unclear. Trimming cost V 1 base and J 0 bases, with 10 bases left between them. The germline gives CDR1 SGHRS, CDR2 YFSETQ. This CDR3 has 16 amino acids.

This chain uses TRBV9 with TRBJ2-5; no definite D call. Looked up from germline, CDR1 is SGDLS and CDR2 is YYNGEE. The CDR3 is 14 residues long. The V end was cut by 0 bases, the J end by 2 bases, with 8 bases between. The CDR3 is CASSVGSTQETQYF. The CDR3 DNA is TGTGCCAGCAGCGTAGGGAGCACACAAGAGACCCAGTACTTC. The full variable domain, with the rest looked up from reference TRBV9 and TRBJ2-5, is DSGVTQTPKHLITATGQRVTLRCSPRSGDLSVYWYQQSLDQGLQFLIQYYNGEERAKGNILERFSAQQFPDLHSELNLSSLELGDSALYFCASSVGSTQETQYFGPGTRLLVL.

V usage is TRBV5-6 and J usage is TRBJ1-1; D call uncertain. Trimming shortened V by 2 bases and J by 5 bases, and 16 bases separated the two germline ends. This CDR3 has 15 residues. Per the germline V gene, CDR1 is SGHDT and CDR2 is YYEEEE. The CDR3 reads CASSFLGGSKTEAFF. CDR3 in DNA: TGTGCCAGCAGCTTCCTCGGTGGTTCGAAAACTGAAGCTTTCTTT.